This TCR beta chain appears in the sequencing data of a study of cytomegalovirus exposure and HLA in healthy donors. Study-level results: Despite most TCR sequences being rare, some public TCRs occurred in many donors. Subsequent analysis of the approximately 130 validation repertoires found a tendency for first-cohort TCR clusters to co-occur.

V gave up 4 bases and J gave up 4 bases, with 5 bases separating them. This CDR3 has 12 amino acids. Germline CDR1 KGHSY, CDR2 FQNENV. Profiled with immunoSEQ multiplex PCR; TCRdb holds only in-frame clones, not every one. The table lists 200,000 to 250,000 clones, 75% to 90% of them singletons. On this clone: Its antigen is undetermined.

This chain uses TRBV16 with TRBJ1-5; D gene unclear. The sequence came from a woman aged 18 to 35 in good health and CMV-seronegative. Sequencing used PBMCs. The CDR3 region is CASSRANQPQHF. The DNA of the CDR3 is TGTGCCAGCAGCCGAGCTAATCAGCCCCAGCATTTT.